Listed below are T cell receptor beta chains from one sample, sequenced in a study of tumor-infiltrating lymphocytes in oesophageal squamous cell carcinoma. TCRdb called the PCR reads again in MiXCR, with one record for every CDR3 protein. The sample has 15,000 to 20,000 distinct CDR3 sequences; 40% to 55% are singletons. Sequenced: esophageal tumor tissue. The receptors here all came from a male donor with esophageal squamous cell carcinoma. CDR3s include the opening cysteine and the closing phenylalanine or tryptophan. A D gene is named only where the DNA matches it firmly. The size entry is marked missing in some rows and otherwise reads once, few, many or a size class.

NA	NA	TRBJ2-5	TRBV28	CASRPPRKGSYNEQYF	TGTGCCAGCAGACCCCCCCGCAAGGGATCCTACAATGAGCAGTACTTC
NA	medium-sized	TRBJ2-7	TRBV6-2/TRBV6-3	CASSYSISNEQYF	TGTGCCAGCAGTTACTCGATAAGCAACGAGCAGTACTTC
TRBD1	NA	TRBJ2-7	TRBV6-7	CASSRTGTGGPEQYF	TGTGCCAGCAGCCGAACCGGGACAGGGGGCCCCGAGCAGTACTTC
TRBD1	few	TRBJ2-5	TRBV7-6	CASSLVGQVQETQYF	TGTGCCAGCAGCTTAGTAGGACAGGTACAAGAGACCCAGTACTTC
NA	NA	TRBJ1-6	TRBV7-3	CASYDSQYF	TGTGCCAGCTATGACTCCCAGTACTTT
TRBD2	medium-sized	TRBJ2-3	TRBV7-9	CASTFHLAGRTDTQYF	TGTGCCAGCACCTTCCATTTAGCGGGACGCACAGATACGCAGTATTTT
TRBD1	NA	TRBJ2-7	TRBV7-4	CASSHGQETYEQYF	TGTGCCAGCAGCCACGGACAGGAGACCTACGAGCAGTACTTC
NA	NA	TRBJ2-7	TRBV7-8	CASSFEGFFTEQYF	TGTGCCAGCAGCTTTGAAGGGTTTTTCACCGAGCAGTACTTC
TRBD2	NA	TRBJ2-7	TRBV28	CASPPQGLAGGPNHEQYF	TGTGCCAGCCCCCCTCAGGGACTAGCGGGAGGGCCTAATCACGAGCAGTACTTC
TRBD1	NA	TRBJ2-1	TRBV6-8	CASSETGGDNSPLHF	TGTGCCAGCAGCGAGACAGGGGGCGATAATTCACCCCTCCACTTC
NA	many	TRBJ2-5	TRBV27	CASSKIPGNYEETQYF	TGTGCCAGCAGCAAAATACCAGGGAACTACGAGGAGACCCAGTACTTC
TRBD2	NA	TRBJ2-5	TRBV27	CASSLGSGGAVETQYF	TGTGCCAGCAGTTTAGGTAGCGGGGGGGCAGTGGAGACCCAGTACTTC
TRBD2	NA	TRBJ2-7	TRBV11-2	CASSLTSGSEEQYF	TGTGCCAGCAGCTTAACTAGCGGGAGTGAAGAGCAGTACTTC
NA	many	TRBJ1-1	TRBV4-3	CASSQGTAGMNTEAFF	TGCGCCAGCAGCCAAGGGACAGCCGGGATGAACACTGAAGCTTTCTTT
TRBD1	NA	TRBJ2-5	TRBV24-1	CATSDPSGTARNEQYF	TGTGCCACCAGTGACCCGTCCGGGACAGCTCGAAATGAGCAGTACTTC
NA	NA	TRBJ2-2	TRBV7-3	CASSLVLDTGELFF	TGTGCCAGCAGCTTAGTACTAGACACCGGGGAGCTGTTTTTT
NA	few	TRBJ2-7	TRBV6-2/TRBV6-3	CASKGRGLDDTGELYF	TGTGCCAGCAAGGGACGCGGGCTCGACGACACCGGGGAGCTGTACTTC
TRBD1	NA	TRBJ2-5	TRBV7-2	CASSLRQGPSETQYF	TGTGCCAGCAGCTTGCGACAGGGACCCTCCGAGACCCAGTACTTC
TRBD1	few	TRBJ1-4	TRBV7-9	CASSLRTGSYEKLFF	TGTGCCAGCAGCTTAAGGACAGGCTCTTATGAAAAACTGTTTTTT
NA	NA	TRBJ1-2	TRBV28	CASSFETHGYTF	TGTGCCAGCAGTTTCGAGACGCATGGCTACACCTTC
NA	NA	TRBJ2-5	TRBV28	CASSFGLARTDTQYF	TGTGCCAGCAGTTTTGGATTAGCCCGCACAGATACGCAGTACTTC
NA	few	TRBJ2-1	TRBV7-3	CASSLIGGQDFYNEQFF	TGTGCCAGCAGCTTAATCGGCGGACAAGATTTTTACAATGAGCAGTTCTTC
NA	many	TRBJ1-5	TRBV19	CASSIQDGYNQPQHF	TGTGCCAGTAGTATTCAGGACGGTTACAATCAGCCCCAGCATTTT
NA	NA	TRBJ1-1	TRBV7-8	CASSPGHLNTEAFF	TGTGCCAGCAGTCCAGGACACCTGAACACTGAAGCTTTCTTT
NA	few	TRBJ2-5	TRBV7-6	CASSSLGVEETQYF	TGTGCCAGCAGCTCTCTGGGCGTGGAAGAGACCCAGTACTTC
NA	large	TRBJ2-1	TRBV12-3/TRBV12-4	CASSPSRYSYNEQFF	TGTGCCAGCAGCCCATCGCGCTACTCCTACAATGAGCAGTTCTTC
NA	NA	TRBJ2-1	TRBV7-3	CASSLKANNEQFF	TGTGCCAGCAGCTTAAAAGCAAACAATGAGCAGTTCTTC
TRBD1	NA	TRBJ2-5	TRBV7-6	CASSPRQGGKETQYF	TGTGCCAGCAGCCCCAGACAGGGGGGGAAGGAGACCCAGTACTTC
TRBD2	few	TRBJ2-1	TRBV7-8	CASSEGLAGVNEQFF	TGTGCCAGCAGCGAAGGACTAGCGGGTGTCAATGAGCAGTTCTTC
TRBD2	NA	TRBJ2-1	TRBV12-3/TRBV12-4	CASSSLGASGRYYNEQFF	TGTGCCAGCAGCTCTTTGGGGGCTAGCGGGAGGTACTACAATGAGCAGTTCTTC
TRBD2	NA	TRBJ2-5	TRBV10-3	CATSVGKTSGLVETQYF	TGTGCCACCTCCGTGGGAAAGACTAGCGGGTTGGTTGAGACCCAGTACTTC
NA	once	TRBJ2-5	TRBV6-4	CASSQTEYNEQFF	TGTGCCAGCAGCCAGACTGAATACAATGAGCAGTTCTTT
NA	NA	TRBJ2-7	TRBV6-1	CASSSGVFYEQYF	TGTGCCAGCAGCTCGGGAGTATTCTACGAGCAGTACTTC
TRBD2	few	TRBJ2-1	TRBV12-3/TRBV12-4	CASSLQAGGPYEQFF	TGTGCCAGCAGTTTACAAGCGGGAGGGCCGTATGAGCAGTTCTTC
TRBD2	NA	TRBJ2-1	TRBV11-2	CASTGGGRVVNRYEQFF	TGTGCCAGCACCGGAGGCGGGAGAGTTGTCAATCGCTACGAGCAGTTCTTC
NA	NA	TRBJ2-3	TRBV6-6	CASEAGYSDTQYF	TGTGCCAGCGAGGCGGGGTATTCAGATACGCAGTATTTT
TRBD2	once	TRBJ2-7	TRBV5-4	CASSRGTSGALLEQYF	TGTGCCAGCAGCCGCGGGACTAGCGGGGCACTTTTGGAGCAGTACTTC
TRBD2	NA	TRBJ2-7	TRBV10-1	CASARGGGSSYEQYF	TGCGCCAGCGCCCGGGGGGGGGGGAGCTCCTACGAGCAGTACTTC
NA	NA	TRBJ2-3	TRBV24-1	CATGTEGTQYF	TGTGCCACGGGTACGGAAGGTACGCAGTATTTT
TRBD2	NA	TRBJ2-1	TRBV7-9	CASSADLADPYNEQFF	TGTGCCAGCAGCGCCGACCTAGCGGACCCCTACAATGAGCAGTTCTTC
TRBD2	NA	TRBJ2-1	TRBV5-3	CASSLDRLAGQFF	TGTGCCAGCAGCTTGGATAGACTAGCGGGACAGTTCTTC
NA	NA	TRBJ2-7	TRBV12-3/TRBV12-4	CASSFSGFYNEQYF	TGTGCCAGCAGTTTTTCGGGGTTCTACAATGAGCAGTACTTC
NA	NA	TRBJ2-1	TRBV19	CASRKPPGYDYEQFF	TGTGCCAGTAGAAAACCTCCGGGCTACGACTACGAGCAGTTCTTC
NA	NA	TRBJ2-7	TRBV7-9	CASSLEDYEQYF	TGTGCCAGCAGCCTCGAAGACTACGAGCAGTACTTC
TRBD2	medium-sized	TRBJ2-7	TRBV6-2/TRBV6-3	CASSYFVLAGSYEQYF	TGTGCCAGCAGTTACTTCGTGCTAGCGGGTTCCTACGAGCAGTACTTC
TRBD1	NA	TRBJ2-2	TRBV5-1	CASSLAGGTGGLANTGELFF	TGCGCCAGCAGCTTGGCCGGCGGTACAGGGGGCCTCGCGAACACCGGGGAGCTGTTTTTT
NA	NA	TRBJ2-5	TRBV12-3/TRBV12-4	CASSPYQTQYF	TGTGCCAGCAGCCCCTACCAGACCCAGTACTTC
TRBD2	NA	TRBJ2-5	TRBV12-3/TRBV12-4	CASSFWRAGVETQYF	TGTGCCAGCAGTTTTTGGAGAGCGGGGGTAGAGACCCAGTACTTC
NA	many	TRBJ2-2	TRBV12-3/TRBV12-4	CASTENVRRTGELFF	TGTGCCAGCACCGAAAATGTAAGGAGAACCGGGGAGCTGTTTTTT
NA	NA	TRBJ2-5	TRBV7-3	CASSLARLGQETQYF	TGTGCCAGCAGCTTAGCCCGACTAGGCCAAGAGACCCAGTACTTC
TRBD1	NA	TRBJ2-3	TRBV12-3/TRBV12-4	CASSLLGQSHILPYEQYF	TGTGCCAGCAGCTTATTGGGACAGAGCCACATACTTCCCTACGAGCAGTATTTT
NA	NA	TRBJ2-1	TRBV7-9	CASSSRERSYEQFF	TGTGCCAGCAGCTCCCGGGAGCGCTCCTACGAGCAGTTCTTC